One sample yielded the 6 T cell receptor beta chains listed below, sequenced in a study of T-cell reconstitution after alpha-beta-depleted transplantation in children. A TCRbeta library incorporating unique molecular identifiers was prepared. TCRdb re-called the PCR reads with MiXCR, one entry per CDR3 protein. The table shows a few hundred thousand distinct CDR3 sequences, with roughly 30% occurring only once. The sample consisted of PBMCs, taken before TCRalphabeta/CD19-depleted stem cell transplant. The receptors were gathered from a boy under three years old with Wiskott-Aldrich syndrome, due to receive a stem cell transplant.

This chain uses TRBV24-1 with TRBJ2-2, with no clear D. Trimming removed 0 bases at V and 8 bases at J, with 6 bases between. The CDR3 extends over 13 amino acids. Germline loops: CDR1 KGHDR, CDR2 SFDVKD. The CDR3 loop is CATSDLPTGELFF. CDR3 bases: TGTGCCACCAGTGATTTGCCTACTGGGGAGCTGTTTTTT.

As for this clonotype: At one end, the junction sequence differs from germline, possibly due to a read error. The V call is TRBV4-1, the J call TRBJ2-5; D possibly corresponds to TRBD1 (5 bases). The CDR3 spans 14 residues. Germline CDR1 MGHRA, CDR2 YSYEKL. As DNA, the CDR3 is TGCGCCGGCAGCCAAAACGACAGACAAGAGACCCAGTACTTC. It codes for CAGSQNDRQETQYF.

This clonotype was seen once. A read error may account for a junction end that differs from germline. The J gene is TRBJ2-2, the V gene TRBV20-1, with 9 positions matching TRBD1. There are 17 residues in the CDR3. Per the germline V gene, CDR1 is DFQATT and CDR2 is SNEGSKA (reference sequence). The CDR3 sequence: CCARDARQGANTGELFF. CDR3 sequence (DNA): TGCTGTGCTAGAGACGCTAGACAGGGGGCGAACACCGGGGAGCTGTTTTTT.

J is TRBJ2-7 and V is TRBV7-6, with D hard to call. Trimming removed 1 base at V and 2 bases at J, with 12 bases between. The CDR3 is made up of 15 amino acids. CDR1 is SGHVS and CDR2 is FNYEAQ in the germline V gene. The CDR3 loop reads CASSLDDGRTYEQYF. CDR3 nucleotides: TGTGCCAGCAGCTTAGACGACGGACGAACCTACGAGCAGTACTTC.

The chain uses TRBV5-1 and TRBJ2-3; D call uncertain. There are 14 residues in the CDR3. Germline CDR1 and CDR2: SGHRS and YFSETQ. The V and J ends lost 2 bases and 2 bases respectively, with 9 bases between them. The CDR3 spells CASSLLTATDTQYF. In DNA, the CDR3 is TGCGCCAGCAGCTTACTAACCGCCACAGATACGCAGTATTTT.

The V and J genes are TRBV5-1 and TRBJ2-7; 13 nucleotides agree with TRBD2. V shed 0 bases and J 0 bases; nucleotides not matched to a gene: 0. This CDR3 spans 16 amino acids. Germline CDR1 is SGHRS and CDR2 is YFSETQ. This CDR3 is CASSLGTSGSSYEQYF. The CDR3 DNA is TGCGCCAGCAGCTTGGGGACTAGCGGGAGCTCCTACGAGCAGTACTTC.